The clone carrying this TCR beta chain is deemed medium-sized (0.01 to 0.1%). Antigen unknown. For every sample, 90,000 to 100,000 TCR templates were assayed. The table came from immunoSEQ multiplex PCR; TCRdb's copy has only in-frame clones and leaves some out. The table records 15,000 to 25,000 clones, 44% of them present only once. This sample was included in a study of siplizumab effects on memory and regulatory T cells. Overall study: Paired mixed lymphocyte reactions received either siplizumab at roughly 1 ug/mL or no drug.

Whole-study findings and limits: Siplizumab produced a significant drop in alloreactive sequences attributable to unstimulated CD4+ memory cells.

Mixed lymphocyte reaction cells underwent more than 5 days of coculture at 37°C. V lost 0 bases and J lost 8, with 7 bases in between. The germline V gene has CDR1 LNHNV and CDR2 YYDKDF (reference sequence). This CDR3 is built from 12 residues. This clonotype was obtained from a human donor in good health; the cells came from an allogeneic mixed lymphocyte reaction. Some clones in this sample may be carry-over from other donors' samples. Sequencing used CFSE-low (dividing) CD4+ T cells sorted from an allogeneic mixed lymphocyte reaction. The chain employs TRBV15 and TRBJ1-2; D not certain. The CDR3 here is CATSRDWAGYTF. The CDR3 region has the DNA TGTGCCACCAGCAGAGATTGGGCGGGCTACACCTTC.